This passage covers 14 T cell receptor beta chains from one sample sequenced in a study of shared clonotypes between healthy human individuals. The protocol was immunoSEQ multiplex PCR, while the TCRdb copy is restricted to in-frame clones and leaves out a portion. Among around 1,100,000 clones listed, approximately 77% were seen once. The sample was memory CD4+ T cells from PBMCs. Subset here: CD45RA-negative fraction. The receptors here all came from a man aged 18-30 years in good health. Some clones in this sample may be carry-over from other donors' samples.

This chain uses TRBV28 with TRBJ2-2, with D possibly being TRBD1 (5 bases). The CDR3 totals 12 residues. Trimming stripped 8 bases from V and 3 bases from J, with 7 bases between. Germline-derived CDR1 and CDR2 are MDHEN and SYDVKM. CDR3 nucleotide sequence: TGTGCCAGCGCACAGGACACCGGGGAGCTGTTTTTT. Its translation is CASAQDTGELFF.

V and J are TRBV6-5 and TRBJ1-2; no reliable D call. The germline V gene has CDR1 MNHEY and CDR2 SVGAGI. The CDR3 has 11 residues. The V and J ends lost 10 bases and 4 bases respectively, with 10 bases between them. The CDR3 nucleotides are TGTGCCACCAACACAGCCTATGGCTACACCTTC. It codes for CATNTAYGYTF.

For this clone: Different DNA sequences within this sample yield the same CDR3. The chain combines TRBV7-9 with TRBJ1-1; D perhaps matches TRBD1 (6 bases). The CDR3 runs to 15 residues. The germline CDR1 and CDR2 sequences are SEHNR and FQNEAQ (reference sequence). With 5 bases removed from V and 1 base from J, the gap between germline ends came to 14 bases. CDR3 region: CASSPPSRGNTEAFF. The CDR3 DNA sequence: TGTGCCAGCAGCCCCCCGAGCAGGGGGAACACTGAAGCTTTCTTT.

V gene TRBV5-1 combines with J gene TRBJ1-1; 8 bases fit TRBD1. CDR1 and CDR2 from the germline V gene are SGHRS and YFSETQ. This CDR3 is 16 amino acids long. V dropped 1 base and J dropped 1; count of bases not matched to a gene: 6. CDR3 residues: CASSLLGTGSNTEAFF. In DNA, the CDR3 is TGCGCCAGCAGCTTGCTGGGGACAGGATCGAACACTGAAGCTTTCTTT.

The chain's CDR3 is CASSSGQSNEKLFF. Written as DNA, the CDR3 is TGTGCCAGCAGCTCGGGACAGTCTAATGAAAAACTGTTTTTT. The chain uses TRBV6-6 and TRBJ1-4; 7 bases map to TRBD1. The CDR3 spans 14 residues. Germline CDR1 reads MNHNY; CDR2 reads SVGAGI (reference sequence). The J segment lost 3 bases and the V segment lost 6 bases, leaving 4 bases of the junction unmatched.

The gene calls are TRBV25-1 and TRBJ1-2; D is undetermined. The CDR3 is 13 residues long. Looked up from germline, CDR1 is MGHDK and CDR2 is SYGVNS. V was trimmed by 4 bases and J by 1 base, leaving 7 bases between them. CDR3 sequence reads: CASSGQVNYGYTF. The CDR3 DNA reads TGTGCCAGCAGTGGGCAGGTTAACTATGGCTACACCTTC.

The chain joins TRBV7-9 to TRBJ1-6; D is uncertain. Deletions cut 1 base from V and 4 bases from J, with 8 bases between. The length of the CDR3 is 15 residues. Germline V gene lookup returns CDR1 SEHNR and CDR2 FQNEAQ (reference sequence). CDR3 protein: CASSLDFVYNSPLHF. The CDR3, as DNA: TGTGCCAGCAGCTTAGACTTCGTGTATAATTCACCCCTCCACTTT.

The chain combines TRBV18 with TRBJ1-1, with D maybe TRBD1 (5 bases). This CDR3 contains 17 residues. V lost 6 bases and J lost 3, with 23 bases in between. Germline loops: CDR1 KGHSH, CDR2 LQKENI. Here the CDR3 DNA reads TGTGCCAGCTCTCTGACCCCTTACAGGAGACACTACACTGAAGCTTTCTTT. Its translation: CASSLTPYRRHYTEAFF.

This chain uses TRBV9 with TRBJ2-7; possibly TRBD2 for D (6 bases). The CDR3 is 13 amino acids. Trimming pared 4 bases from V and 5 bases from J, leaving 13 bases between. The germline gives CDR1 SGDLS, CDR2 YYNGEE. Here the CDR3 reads CASSFPGTDEQYF. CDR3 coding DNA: TGTGCCAGCAGCTTCCCCGGGACTGACGAGCAGTACTTC.

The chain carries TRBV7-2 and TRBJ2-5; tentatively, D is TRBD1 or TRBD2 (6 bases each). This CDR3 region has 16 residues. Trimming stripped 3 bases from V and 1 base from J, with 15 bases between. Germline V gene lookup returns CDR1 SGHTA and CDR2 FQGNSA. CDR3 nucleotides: TGTGCCAGCAGCTTTGGGGGGCGGGGCCGCCAAGAGACCCAGTACTTC. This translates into CASSFGGRGRQETQYF.

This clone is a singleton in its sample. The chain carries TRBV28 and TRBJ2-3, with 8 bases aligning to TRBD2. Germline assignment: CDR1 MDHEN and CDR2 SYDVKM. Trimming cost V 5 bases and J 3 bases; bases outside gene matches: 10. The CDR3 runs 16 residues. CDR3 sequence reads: CASSPGWSGGTDTQYF. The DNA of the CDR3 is TGTGCCAGCAGTCCCGGGTGGAGCGGGGGAACAGATACGCAGTATTTT.

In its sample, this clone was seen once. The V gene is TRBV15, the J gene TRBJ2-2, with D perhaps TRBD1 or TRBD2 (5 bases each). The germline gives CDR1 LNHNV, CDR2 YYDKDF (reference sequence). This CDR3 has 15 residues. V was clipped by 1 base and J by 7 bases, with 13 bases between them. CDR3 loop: CATSRVRSGGGELFF. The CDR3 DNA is TGTGCCACCAGCAGAGTACGAAGTGGGGGCGGGGAGCTGTTTTTT.

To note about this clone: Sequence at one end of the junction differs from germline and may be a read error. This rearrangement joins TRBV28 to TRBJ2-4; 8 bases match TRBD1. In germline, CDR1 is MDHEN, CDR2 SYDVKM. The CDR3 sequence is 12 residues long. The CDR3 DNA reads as TGTGCCAGCAGTTTCTTACAGGGGGAAGTACTCTTC. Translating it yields CASSFLQGEVLF.

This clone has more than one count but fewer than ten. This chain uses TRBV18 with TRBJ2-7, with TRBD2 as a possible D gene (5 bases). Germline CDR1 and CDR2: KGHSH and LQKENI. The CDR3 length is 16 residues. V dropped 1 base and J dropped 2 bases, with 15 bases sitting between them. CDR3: CASSPRTGQEAYEQYF. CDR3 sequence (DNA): TGTGCCAGCTCACCACGCACCGGGCAGGAGGCCTACGAGCAGTACTTC.